This TCR beta chain was profiled in a study of T cell responses to AZD1222 COVID-19 vaccine. This CDR3 is built from 14 residues. Trimming removed 0 bases from V and 8 bases from J, with 14 bases in between. Germline V gene data show CDR1 as SGDLS and CDR2 as YYNGEE. This clone was counted a single time. Its antigen remains unidentified. Study observations and caveats: It should be noted that donors were predominantly white British and more often female, and clonal diversity was possibly underestimated. Two AZD1222 doses significantly raised spike-specific TCR breadth and depth over controls. Without day 14 samples, only post-peak T cell repertoires were studied.

Only in-frame clones appear in the TCRdb table, and some are missing; sequencing was by immunoSEQ multiplex PCR. The data hold some 30,000 clones, with approximately 93% observed a single time. The input for sequencing was peripheral blood, taken on day 0 of AZD1222 vaccination. This receptor was identified in an adult in good health. This rearrangement joins TRBV9 to TRBJ1-2; perhaps TRBD1 as D (5 bases). The CDR3 DNA sequence: TGTGCCAGCAGCGTAGTCCCGGGGGACGGCGGCTACACCTTC. Translating it yields CASSVVPGDGGYTF. Based on the CDR3 plus reference TRBV9 and TRBJ1-2, the full variable domain is DSGVTQTPKHLITATGQRVTLRCSPRSGDLSVYWYQQSLDQGLQFLIQYYNGEERAKGNILERFSAQQFPDLHSELNLSSLELGDSALYFCASSVVPGDGGYTFGSGTRLTVV.